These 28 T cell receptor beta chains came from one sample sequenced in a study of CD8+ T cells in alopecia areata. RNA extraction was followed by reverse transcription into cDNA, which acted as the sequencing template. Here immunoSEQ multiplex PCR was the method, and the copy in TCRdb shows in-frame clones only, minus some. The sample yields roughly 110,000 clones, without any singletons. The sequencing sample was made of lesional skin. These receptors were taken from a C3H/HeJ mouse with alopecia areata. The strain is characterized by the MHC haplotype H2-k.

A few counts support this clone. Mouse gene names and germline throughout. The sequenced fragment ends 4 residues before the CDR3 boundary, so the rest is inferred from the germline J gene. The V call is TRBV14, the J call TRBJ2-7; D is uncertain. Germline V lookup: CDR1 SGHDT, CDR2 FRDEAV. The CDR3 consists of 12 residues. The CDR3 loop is CASSPTKYEQYF. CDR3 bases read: TGTGCCAGCAGCCCGACAAAGTAT.

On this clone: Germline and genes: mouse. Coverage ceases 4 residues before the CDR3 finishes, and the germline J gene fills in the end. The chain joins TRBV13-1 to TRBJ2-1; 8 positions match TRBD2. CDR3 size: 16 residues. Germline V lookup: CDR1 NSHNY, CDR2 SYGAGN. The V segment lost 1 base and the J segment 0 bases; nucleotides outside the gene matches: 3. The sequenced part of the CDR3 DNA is TGTGCCAGCAGTGATAGAACTGGGGGTAACTATGCT. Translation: CASSDRTGGNYA. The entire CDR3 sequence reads CASSDRTGGNYAEQFF.

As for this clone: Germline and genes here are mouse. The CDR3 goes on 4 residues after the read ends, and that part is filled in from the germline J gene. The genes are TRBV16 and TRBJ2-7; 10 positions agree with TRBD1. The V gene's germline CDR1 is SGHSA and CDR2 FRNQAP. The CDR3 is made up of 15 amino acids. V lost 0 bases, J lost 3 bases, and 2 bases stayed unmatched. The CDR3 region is CASSLEGTGDYEQYF. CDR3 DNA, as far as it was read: TGTGCAAGCAGCTTAGAGGGGACAGGGGACTAT.

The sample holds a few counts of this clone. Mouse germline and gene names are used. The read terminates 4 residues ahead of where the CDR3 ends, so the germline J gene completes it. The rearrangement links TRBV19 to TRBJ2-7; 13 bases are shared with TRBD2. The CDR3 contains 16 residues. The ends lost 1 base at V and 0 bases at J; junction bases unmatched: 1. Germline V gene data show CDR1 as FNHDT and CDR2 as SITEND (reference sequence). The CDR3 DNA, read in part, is TGTGCCAGCAGTATACGGGACTGGGGGGGCTCCTAT. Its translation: CASSIRDWGGSY. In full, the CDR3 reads CASSIRDWGGSYEQYF.

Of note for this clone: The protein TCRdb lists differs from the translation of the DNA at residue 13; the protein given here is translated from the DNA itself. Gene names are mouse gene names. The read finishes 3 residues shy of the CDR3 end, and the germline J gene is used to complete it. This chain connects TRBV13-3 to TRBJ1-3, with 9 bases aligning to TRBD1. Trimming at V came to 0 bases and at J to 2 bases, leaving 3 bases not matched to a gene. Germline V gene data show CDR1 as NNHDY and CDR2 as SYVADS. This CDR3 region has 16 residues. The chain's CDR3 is CASSDDRGRPGNTLYF. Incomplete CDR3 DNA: TGTGCCAGCAGTGATGACAGGGGGCGCCCTGGAAATACG.

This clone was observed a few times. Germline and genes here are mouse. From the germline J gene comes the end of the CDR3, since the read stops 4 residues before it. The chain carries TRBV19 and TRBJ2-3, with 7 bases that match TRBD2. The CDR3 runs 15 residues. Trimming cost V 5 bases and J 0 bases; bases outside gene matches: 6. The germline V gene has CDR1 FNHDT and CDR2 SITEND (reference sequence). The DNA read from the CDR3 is TGTGCCAGCAGCATCTGGGGGAGTAGTGCAGAA. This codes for CASSIWGSSAE. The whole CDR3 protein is CASSIWGSSAETLYF.

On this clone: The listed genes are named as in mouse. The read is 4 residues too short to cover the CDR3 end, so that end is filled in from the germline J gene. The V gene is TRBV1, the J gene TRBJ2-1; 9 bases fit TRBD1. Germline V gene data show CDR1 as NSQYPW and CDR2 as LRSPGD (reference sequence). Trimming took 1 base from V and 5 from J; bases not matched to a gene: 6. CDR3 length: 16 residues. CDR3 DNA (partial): TGCACCTGCAGTGCAGTCCGGGACAGGGAGAATGCT. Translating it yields CTCSAVRDRENA. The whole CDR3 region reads CTCSAVRDRENAEQFF.

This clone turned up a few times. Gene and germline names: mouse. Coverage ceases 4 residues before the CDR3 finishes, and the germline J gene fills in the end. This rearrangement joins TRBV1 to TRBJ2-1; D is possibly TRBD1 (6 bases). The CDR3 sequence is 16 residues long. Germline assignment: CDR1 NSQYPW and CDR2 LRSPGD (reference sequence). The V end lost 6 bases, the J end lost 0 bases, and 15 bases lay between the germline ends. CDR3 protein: CTCSSRDTYNYAEQFF. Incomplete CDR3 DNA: TGCACCTGCAGCTCCCGGGACACCTATAACTATGCT.

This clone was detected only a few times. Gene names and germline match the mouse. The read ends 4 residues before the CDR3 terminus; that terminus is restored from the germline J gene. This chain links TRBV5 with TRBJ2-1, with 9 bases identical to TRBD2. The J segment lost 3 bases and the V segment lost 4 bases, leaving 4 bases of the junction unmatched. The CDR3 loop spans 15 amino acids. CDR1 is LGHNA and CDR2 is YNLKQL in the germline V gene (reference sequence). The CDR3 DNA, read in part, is TGTGCCAGCAGCCCCCTGACTGGGGGCTATGCT. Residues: CASSPLTGGYA. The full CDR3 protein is CASSPLTGGYAEQFF.

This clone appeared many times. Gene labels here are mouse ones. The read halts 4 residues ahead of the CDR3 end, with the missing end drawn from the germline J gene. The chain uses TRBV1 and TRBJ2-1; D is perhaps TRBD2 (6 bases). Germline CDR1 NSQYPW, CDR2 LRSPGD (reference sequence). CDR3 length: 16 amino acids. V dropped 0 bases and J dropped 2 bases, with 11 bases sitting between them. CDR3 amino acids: CTCSADWAGDYAEQFF. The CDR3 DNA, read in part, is TGCACCTGCAGTGCAGATTGGGCTGGGGACTATGCT.

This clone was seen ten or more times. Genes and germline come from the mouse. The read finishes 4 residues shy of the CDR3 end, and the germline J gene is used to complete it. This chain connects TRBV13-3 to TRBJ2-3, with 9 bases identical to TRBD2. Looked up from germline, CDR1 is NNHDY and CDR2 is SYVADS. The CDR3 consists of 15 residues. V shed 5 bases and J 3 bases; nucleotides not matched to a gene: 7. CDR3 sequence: CASRHRDWAAETLYF. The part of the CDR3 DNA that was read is TGTGCCAGCAGGCACCGGGACTGGGCCGCAGAA.

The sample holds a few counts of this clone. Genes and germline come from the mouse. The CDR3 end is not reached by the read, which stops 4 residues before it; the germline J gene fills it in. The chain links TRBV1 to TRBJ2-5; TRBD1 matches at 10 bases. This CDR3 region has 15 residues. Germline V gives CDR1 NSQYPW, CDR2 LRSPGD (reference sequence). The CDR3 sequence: CTCSAGQGRWDTQYF. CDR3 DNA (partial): TGCACCTGCAGTGCGGGACAGGGGAGATGGGAC.

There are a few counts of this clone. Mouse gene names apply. CDR3: CASSQQGGSGQLYF. CDR3 DNA (partial): TGTGCCAGCAGCCAACAGGGAGGGTCCGGG. The gene calls are TRBV13-3 and TRBJ2-2; tentative D call: TRBD1 (6 bases). Read data end 4 residues before the CDR3 end; the end is taken from the germline J gene. The CDR3 contains 14 residues. V dropped 5 bases and J dropped 6 bases, with 14 bases sitting between them. Germline V gives CDR1 NNHDY, CDR2 SYVADS.

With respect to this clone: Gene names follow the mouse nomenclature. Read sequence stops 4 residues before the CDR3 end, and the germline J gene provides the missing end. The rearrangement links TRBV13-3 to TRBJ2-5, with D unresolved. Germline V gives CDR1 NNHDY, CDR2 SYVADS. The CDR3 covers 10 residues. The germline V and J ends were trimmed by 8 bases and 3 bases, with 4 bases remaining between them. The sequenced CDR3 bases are TGTGCCAGACTGCAAGAC. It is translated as CARLQD. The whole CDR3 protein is CARLQDTQYF.

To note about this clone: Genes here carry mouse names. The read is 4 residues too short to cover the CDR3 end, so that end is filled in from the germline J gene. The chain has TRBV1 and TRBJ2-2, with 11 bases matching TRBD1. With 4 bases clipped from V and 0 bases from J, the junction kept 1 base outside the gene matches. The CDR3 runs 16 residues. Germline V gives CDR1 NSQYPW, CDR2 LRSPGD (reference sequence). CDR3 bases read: TGCACCTGCAGTGGGGACAGGGGGGCAAACACCGGG. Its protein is CTCSGDRGANTG. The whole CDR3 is CTCSGDRGANTGQLYF.

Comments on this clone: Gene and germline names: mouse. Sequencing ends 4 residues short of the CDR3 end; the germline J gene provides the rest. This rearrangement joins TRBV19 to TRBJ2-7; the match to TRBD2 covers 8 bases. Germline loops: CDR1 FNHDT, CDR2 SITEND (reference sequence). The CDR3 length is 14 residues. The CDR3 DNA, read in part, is TGTGCCAGCAGTAACGCGACTGGGGTATAT. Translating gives CASSNATGVY. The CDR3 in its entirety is CASSNATGVYEQYF.

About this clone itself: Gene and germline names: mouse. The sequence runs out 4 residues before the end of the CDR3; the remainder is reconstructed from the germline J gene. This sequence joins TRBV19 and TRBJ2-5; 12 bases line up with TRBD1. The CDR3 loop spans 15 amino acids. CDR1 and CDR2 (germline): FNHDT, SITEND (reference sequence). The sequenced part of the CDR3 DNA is TGTGCCAGCAGCCATCGGGACAGGGGGCTAGAC. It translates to CASSHRDRGLD. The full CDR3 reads CASSHRDRGLDTQYF.

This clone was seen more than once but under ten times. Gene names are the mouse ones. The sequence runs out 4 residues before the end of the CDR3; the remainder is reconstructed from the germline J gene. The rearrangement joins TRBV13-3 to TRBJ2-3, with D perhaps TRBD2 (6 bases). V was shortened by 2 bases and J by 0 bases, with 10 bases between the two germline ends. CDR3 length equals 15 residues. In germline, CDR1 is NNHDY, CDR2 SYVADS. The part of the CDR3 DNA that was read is TGTGCCAGCAGTGACGGGGGGAAGAGTGCAGAA. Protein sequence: CASSDGGKSAE. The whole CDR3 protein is CASSDGGKSAETLYF.

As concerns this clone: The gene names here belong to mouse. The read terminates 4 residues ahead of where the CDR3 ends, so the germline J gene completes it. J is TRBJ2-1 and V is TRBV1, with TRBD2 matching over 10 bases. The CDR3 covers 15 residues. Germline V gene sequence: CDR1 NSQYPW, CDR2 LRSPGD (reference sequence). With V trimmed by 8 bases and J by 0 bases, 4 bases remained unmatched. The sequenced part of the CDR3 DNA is TGCACCTGCGGGTGGGACTGGGGTAACTATGCT. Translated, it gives CTCGWDWGNYA. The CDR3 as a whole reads CTCGWDWGNYAEQFF.

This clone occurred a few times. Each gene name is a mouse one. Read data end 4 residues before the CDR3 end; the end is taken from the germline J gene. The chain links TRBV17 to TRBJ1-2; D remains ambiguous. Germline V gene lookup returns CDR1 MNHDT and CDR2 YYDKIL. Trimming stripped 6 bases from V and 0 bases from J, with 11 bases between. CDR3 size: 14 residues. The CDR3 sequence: CASSPGSTNSDYTF. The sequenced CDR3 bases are TGTGCTAGCAGCCCTGGGTCAACAAACTCC.

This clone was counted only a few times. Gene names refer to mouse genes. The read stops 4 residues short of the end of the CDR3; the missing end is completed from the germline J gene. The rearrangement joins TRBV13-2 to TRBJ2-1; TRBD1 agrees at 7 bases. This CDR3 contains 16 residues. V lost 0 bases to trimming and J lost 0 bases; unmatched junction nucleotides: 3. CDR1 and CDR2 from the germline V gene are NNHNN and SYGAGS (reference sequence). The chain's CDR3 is CASGDAGGLNYAEQFF. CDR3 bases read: TGTGCCAGCGGTGATGCAGGGGGTCTTAACTATGCT.

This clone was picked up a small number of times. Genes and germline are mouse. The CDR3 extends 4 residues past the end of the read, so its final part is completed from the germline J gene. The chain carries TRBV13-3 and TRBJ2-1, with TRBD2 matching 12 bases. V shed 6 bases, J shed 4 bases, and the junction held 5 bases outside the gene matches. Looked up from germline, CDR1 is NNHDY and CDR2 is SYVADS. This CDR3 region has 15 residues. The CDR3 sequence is CASTLGLGGYAEQFF. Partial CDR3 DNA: TGTGCCAGCACCCTGGGACTGGGGGGATATGCT.

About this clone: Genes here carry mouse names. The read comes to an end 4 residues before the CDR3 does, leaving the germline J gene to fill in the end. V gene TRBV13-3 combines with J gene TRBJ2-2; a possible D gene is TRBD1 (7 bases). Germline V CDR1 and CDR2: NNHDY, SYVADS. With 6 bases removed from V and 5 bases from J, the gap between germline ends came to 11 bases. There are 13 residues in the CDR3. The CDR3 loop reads CASMAGGTGQLYF. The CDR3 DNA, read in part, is TGTGCCAGCATGGCAGGGGGGACCGGG.

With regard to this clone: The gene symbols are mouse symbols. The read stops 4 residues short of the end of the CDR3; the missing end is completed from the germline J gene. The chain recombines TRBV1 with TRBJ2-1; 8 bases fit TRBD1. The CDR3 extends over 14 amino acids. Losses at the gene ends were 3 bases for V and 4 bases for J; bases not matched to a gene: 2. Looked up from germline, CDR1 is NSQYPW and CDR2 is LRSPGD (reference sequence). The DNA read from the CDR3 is TGCACCTGCAGTGCTGACAGGGGATATGCT. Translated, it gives CTCSADRGYA. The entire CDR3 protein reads CTCSADRGYAEQFF.

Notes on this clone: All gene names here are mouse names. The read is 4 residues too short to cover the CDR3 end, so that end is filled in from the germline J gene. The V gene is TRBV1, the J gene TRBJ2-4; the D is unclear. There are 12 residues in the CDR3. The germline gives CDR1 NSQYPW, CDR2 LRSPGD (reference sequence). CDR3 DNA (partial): TGCACCTGCAGTGCCGACTTTAAC. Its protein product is CTCSADFN. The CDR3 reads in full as CTCSADFNTLYF.

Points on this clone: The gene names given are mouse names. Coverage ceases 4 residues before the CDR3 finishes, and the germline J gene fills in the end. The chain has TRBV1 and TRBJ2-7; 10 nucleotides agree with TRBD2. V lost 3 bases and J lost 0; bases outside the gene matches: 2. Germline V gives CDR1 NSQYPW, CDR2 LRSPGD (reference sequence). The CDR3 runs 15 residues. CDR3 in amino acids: CTCSANWGGSYEQYF. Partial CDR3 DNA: TGCACCTGCAGTGCTAACTGGGGGGGCTCCTAT.

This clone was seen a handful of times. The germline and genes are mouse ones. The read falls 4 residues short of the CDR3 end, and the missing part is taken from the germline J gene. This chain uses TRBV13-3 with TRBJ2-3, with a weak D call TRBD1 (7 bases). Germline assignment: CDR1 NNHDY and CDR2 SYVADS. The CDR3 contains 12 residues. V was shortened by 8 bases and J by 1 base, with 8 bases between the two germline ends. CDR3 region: CARGGRAETLYF. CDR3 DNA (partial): TGTGCCAGAGGGGGCCGTGCAGAA.

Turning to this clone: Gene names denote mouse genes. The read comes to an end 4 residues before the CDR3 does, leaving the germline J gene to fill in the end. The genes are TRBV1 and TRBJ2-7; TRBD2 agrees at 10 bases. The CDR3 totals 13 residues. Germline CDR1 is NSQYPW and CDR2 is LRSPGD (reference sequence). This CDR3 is CTCPGTGDYEQYF. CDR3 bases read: TGCACCTGCCCCGGGACTGGGGATTAT.